The 13 T cell receptor beta chains in this list originate from one sample, sequenced in a study of T cells after yellow fever vaccination. Using its own MiXCR run on the 5' RACE reads, TCRdb lists one record per CDR3 protein. The data show 20,000 to 25,000 distinct CDR3 sequences, 4% to 6% seen once. The sample was PBMCs, either bulk or a sorted T-cell subset (CD4+, CD8+, memory, or dextramer-sorted; not recorded which), taken around 45 days after the first yellow fever vaccination. The receptors were sampled from a young man who received the YFV17D yellow fever vaccine.

This clonotype was seen many times. In DNA form, the CDR3 reads TGTGCCAGCAGCTTAGAGACAGCGAACACTGAAGCTTTCTTT. Protein: CASSLETANTEAFF. The chain combines TRBV7-2 with TRBJ1-1, with D maybe TRBD1 (5 bases). The CDR3 is 14 amino acids. The V gene lost 1 base and the J gene lost 1 base, with 7 bases spanning the gap. Germline V gene sequence: CDR1 SGHTA, CDR2 FQGNSA.

This clonotype was recorded many times. The chain combines TRBV2 with TRBJ2-5; TRBD2 aligns across 8 bases. V lost 4 bases and J lost 7; bases outside the gene matches: 8. The CDR3 is 14 amino acids. Germline V gene lookup returns CDR1 SNHLY and CDR2 FYNNEI. As DNA, the CDR3 is TGTGCCAGCAGTGGGGCAGCAGCGGGGGTGACCCAGTACTTC. Protein product: CASSGAAAGVTQYF.

This clonotype was counted at least ten times. This chain links TRBV11-2 with TRBJ2-2, with 16 bases that match TRBD2. Germline trimming cut 5 bases from V and 7 bases from J; bases unmatched to any gene: 10. In germline, CDR1 is SGHAT, CDR2 FQNNGV. The CDR3 length is 18 residues. CDR3 nucleotide sequence: TGTGCCAGCAGCCCCACCGGGACTAGCGGGGGGGCCTACGGGGAGCTGTTTTTT. Its translation is CASSPTGTSGGAYGELFF.

This clonotype was seen at least ten times. This sequence joins TRBV24-1 and TRBJ2-7; TRBD2 might be the D (6 bases). Per the germline V gene, CDR1 is KGHDR and CDR2 is SFDVKD. The CDR3 sequence is 14 residues long. The V end lost 4 bases, the J end lost 7 bases, and 16 bases lay between the germline ends. CDR3 nucleotides: TGTGCCACCAGTGACTCCGGGACTCCGGGGGAGCAGTACTTC. It encodes CATSDSGTPGEQYF.

This clonotype was detected many times. The chain couples TRBV5-1 to TRBJ1-1, with 9 bases that match TRBD1. The CDR3 totals 16 residues. Germline lookup yields CDR1 SGHRS and CDR2 YFSETQ. With 4 bases clipped from V and 3 bases from J, the junction kept 10 bases outside the gene matches. CDR3 loop: CASSVIPQGADTEAFF. Written as DNA, the CDR3 is TGCGCCAGCAGCGTAATCCCACAGGGGGCTGACACTGAAGCTTTCTTT.

This clonotype was seen at least ten times. The chain links TRBV20-1 to TRBJ1-1, with 12 nucleotides matching TRBD1. Germline CDR1 DFQATT, CDR2 SNEGSKA (reference sequence). This CDR3 is 13 amino acids long. With V trimmed by 5 bases and J by 7 bases, 5 bases remained unmatched. The CDR3, as DNA: TGCAGTGCTGCCGGGACAGGGGGCGGTGAAGCTTTCTTT. It encodes CSAAGTGGGEAFF.

In its sample, this clonotype was seen many times. The genes are TRBV28 and TRBJ2-7, with D maybe TRBD1 (6 bases). The CDR3 totals 13 residues. The germline gives CDR1 MDHEN, CDR2 SYDVKM. Trimming shortened V by 5 bases and J by 6 bases, and 14 bases separated the two germline ends. The CDR3 region is CASSPIGTPEQYV. The CDR3 coding sequence is TGTGCCAGCAGTCCAATCGGGACACCCGAGCAGTACGTC.

In its sample, this clonotype was seen many times. The chain joins TRBV19 to TRBJ2-5; 10 bases agree with TRBD1. CDR3 size: 15 residues. V shed 5 bases, J shed 5 bases, and the junction held 8 bases outside the gene matches. Germline V gene data show CDR1 as LNHDA and CDR2 as SQIVND (reference sequence). CDR3 in amino acids: CASSVFRDRGETQYF. As DNA, the CDR3 is TGTGCCAGTAGTGTCTTCCGGGACAGGGGTGAGACCCAGTACTTC.

This clonotype was detected many times. The chain has TRBV12-3 or TRBV12-4 and TRBJ1-2; D gene ambiguous. V was trimmed by 7 bases and J by 7 bases, leaving 19 bases between them. The CDR3 runs to 14 residues. The chain's CDR3 is CASTLGGQLSGYTF. Here the CDR3 DNA reads TGTGCCAGCACCCTCGGCGGGCAGCTATCTGGCTACACCTTC.

This clonotype was found many times. The chain combines TRBV5-1 with TRBJ2-5; D gene unclear. V was cut by 2 bases and J by 2 bases, with 13 bases left in between. Germline-derived CDR1 and CDR2 are SGHRS and YFSETQ. The CDR3 has 15 amino acids. CDR3 in DNA: TGCGCCAGCAGCTTACGTCTTTGGGGTCAAGAGACCCAGTACTTC. It yields the protein CASSLRLWGQETQYF. The full variable domain, with the rest looked up from reference TRBV5-1 and TRBJ2-5, is KAGVTQTPRYLIKTRGQQVTLSCSPISGHRSVSWYQQTPGQGLQFLFEYFSETQRNKGNFPGRFSGRQFSNSRSEMNVSTLELGDSALYLCASSLRLWGQETQYFGPGTRLLVL.

In this sample, this clonotype turned up many times. This chain connects TRBV12-3 or TRBV12-4 to TRBJ1-1, with a tentative D call TRBD1 (5 bases). The CDR3 runs 16 residues. Deletions cut 6 bases from V and 0 bases from J, with 17 bases between. CDR3 nucleotide sequence: TGTGCCAGCAGCGAACAGGCGAGAAACATGAACACTGAAGCTTTCTTT. It specifies CASSEQARNMNTEAFF.

This clonotype was counted only a few times. This sequence joins TRBV5-1 and TRBJ1-1, with 7 positions matching TRBD1. The CDR3 is 15 amino acids. The V gene end was trimmed by 3 bases and the J gene end by 1 base; junction bases not matched to a gene: 6. CDR1 and CDR2 from the germline V gene are SGHRS and YFSETQ. Here the CDR3 reads CASSSGTVGNTEAFF. The CDR3 DNA follows: TGCGCCAGCAGCTCCGGGACAGTAGGGAACACTGAAGCTTTCTTT. The full variable domain, completed using reference TRBV5-1 and TRBJ1-1, is KAGVTQTPRYLIKTRGQQVTLSCSPISGHRSVSWYQQTPGQGLQFLFEYFSETQRNKGNFPGRFSGRQFSNSRSEMNVSTLELGDSALYLCASSSGTVGNTEAFFGQGTRLTVV.

This clonotype showed up many times. The genes are TRBV7-7 and TRBJ2-5, with D possibly being TRBD1 or TRBD2 (5 bases each). This CDR3 has 16 amino acids. The V end lost 1 base, the J end lost 5 bases, and 17 bases lay between the germline ends. Germline CDR1 and CDR2: SSHAT and FNYEAQ (reference sequence). This CDR3 is CASSLEVQGAGETQYF. In DNA form, the CDR3 reads TGTGCCAGCAGCTTAGAGGTGCAGGGTGCGGGTGAGACCCAGTACTTC.